This T cell receptor beta chain was recovered during a study of blood T cell repertoires in COVID-19. The CDR3 contains 16 residues. Germline values: CDR1 MNHEY, CDR2 SMNVEV (reference sequence). Trimming took 3 bases from V and 8 from J; bases not matched to a gene: 9. Libraries were prepared by immunoSEQ multiplex PCR; TCRdb keeps only in-frame clonotypes and omits some of them. The sample has about 130,000 clones, roughly 85% seen once. V gene TRBV27 combines with J gene TRBJ1-6; 8 nucleotides agree with TRBD1. The sample comprised peripheral blood. This TCR was sampled from a human donor in a cohort sampled during active COVID-19. CDR3 bases: TGTGCCAGCAGTTTGATGTCCGGGACAGGCTATTCACCCCTCCACTTT. This encodes CASSLMSGTGYSPLHF.